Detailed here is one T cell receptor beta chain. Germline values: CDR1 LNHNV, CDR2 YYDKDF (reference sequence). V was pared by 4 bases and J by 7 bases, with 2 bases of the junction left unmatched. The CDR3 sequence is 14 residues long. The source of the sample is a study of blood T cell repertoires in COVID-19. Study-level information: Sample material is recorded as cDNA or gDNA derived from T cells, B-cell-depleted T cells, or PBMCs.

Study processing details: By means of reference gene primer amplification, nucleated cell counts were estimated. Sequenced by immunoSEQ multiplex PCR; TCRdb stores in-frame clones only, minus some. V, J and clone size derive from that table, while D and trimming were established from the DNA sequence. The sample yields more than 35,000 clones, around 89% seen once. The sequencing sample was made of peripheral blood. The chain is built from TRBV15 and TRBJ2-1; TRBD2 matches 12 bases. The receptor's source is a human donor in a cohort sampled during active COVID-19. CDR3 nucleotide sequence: TGTGCCACCAGCATGACTAGCGGGAGTAATGAGCAGTTCTTC. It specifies CATSMTSGSNEQFF.